This T cell receptor beta chain was profiled in a study of blood T cell repertoires in COVID-19. As for the study in general: Donors in the United States, Italy and Spain gave samples during acute or convalescent COVID-19. In each case, the material was cDNA or gDNA derived from T cells, B-cell-depleted T cells, or PBMCs.

In the original workflow: Quantification of nucleated cells was approximated via reference gene primer amplification. Clones were sequenced by immunoSEQ multiplex PCR, and TCRdb holds only the in-frame ones, with some missing. The V and J calls and clone size come from that table; D and trimming were worked out from the DNA. The data contain 120,000 to 150,000 clones, about 83% of them seen just once; the ten biggest clones take up roughly 4%. The CDR3 is 14 residues long. V lost 1 base to trimming and J lost 7 bases, with 14 bases between them. Germline V gene lookup returns CDR1 SGHDN and CDR2 FVKESK.

The sample was peripheral blood. This chain connects TRBV14 to TRBJ2-7, with D possibly matching TRBD2 (5 bases). This clonotype was obtained from a woman aged 40 to 50 with acute or convalescent COVID-19. The CDR3 DNA is TGTGCCAGCAGCCAAGGGCACTTCTCGGGGGAGCAGTACTTC. Its translation: CASSQGHFSGEQYF.